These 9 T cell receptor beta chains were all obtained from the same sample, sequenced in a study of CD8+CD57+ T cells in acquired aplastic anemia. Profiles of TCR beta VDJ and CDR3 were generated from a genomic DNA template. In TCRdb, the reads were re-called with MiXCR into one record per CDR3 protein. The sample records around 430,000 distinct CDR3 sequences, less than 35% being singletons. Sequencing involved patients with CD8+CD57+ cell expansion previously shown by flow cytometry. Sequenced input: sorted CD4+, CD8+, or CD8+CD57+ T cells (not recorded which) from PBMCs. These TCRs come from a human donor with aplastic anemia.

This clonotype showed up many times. CDR3 sequence: CSVEHYSAYQETQYF. The CDR3 DNA reads TGCAGCGTTGAACACTACAGCGCCTACCAAGAGACCCAGTACTTC. The chain couples TRBV29-1 to TRBJ2-5; D ambiguous. V was pared by 2 bases and J by 0 bases, with 13 bases between. Germline V CDR1 and CDR2: SQVTM, ANQGSEA. The CDR3 is 15 amino acids.

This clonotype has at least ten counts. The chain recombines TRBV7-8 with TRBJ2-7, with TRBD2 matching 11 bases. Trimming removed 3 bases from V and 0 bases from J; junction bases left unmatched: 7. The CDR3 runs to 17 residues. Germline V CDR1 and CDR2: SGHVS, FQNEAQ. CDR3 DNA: TGTGCCAGCAGCTTTGGGACTAGCGGCCTGGGCTCCTACGAGCAGTACTTC. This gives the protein CASSFGTSGLGSYEQYF.

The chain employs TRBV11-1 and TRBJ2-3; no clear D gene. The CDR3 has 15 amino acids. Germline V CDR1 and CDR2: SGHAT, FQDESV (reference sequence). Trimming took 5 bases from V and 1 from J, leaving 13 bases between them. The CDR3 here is CASSQGDVGTDTQYF. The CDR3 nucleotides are TGTGCCAGCAGCCAAGGCGACGTAGGCACAGATACGCAGTATTTT.

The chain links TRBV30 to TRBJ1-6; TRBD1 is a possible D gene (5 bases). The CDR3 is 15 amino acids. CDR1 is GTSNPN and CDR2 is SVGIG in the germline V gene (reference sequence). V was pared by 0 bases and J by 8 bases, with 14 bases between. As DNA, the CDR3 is TGTGCCTGGAGTGTTCCGGGGGGTGGCTATTCACCCCTCCACTTT. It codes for CAWSVPGGGYSPLHF.

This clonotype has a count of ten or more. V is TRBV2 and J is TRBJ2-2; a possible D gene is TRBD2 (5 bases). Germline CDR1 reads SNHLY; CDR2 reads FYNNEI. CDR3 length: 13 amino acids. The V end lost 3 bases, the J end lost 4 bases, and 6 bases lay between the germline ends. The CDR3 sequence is CASSEDSTGELFF. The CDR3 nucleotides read TGTGCCAGCAGTGAGGACTCCACCGGGGAGCTGTTTTTT. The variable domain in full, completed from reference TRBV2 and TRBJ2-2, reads EPEVTQTPSHQVTQMGQEVILRCVPISNHLYFYWYRQILGQKVEFLVSFYNNEISEKSEIFDDQFSVERPDGSNFTLKIRSTKLEDSAMYFCASSEDSTGELFFGEGSRLTVL.

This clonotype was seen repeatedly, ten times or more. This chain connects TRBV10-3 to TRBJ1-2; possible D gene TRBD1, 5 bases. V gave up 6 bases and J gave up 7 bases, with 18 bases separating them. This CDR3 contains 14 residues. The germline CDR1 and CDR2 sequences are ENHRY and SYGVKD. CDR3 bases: TGTGCCATCAGCCAGGAGGGGATGTCAAGTGGCTACACCTTC. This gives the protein CAISQEGMSSGYTF.

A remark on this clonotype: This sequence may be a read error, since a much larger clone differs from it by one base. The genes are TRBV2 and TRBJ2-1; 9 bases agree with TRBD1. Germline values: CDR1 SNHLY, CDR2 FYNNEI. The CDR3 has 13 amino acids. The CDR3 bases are TGTGCGACGCCGGGACAGGGACACAATGAGCAGTCCTTC. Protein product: CATPGQGHNEQSF.

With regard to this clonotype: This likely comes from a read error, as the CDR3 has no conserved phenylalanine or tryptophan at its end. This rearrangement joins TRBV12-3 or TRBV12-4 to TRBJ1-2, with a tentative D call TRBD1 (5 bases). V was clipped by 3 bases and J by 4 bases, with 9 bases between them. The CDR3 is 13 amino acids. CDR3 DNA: TGTGCCAGCAGTTTGGGACGGGTCTATGGCTACACCCTC. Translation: CASSLGRVYGYTL.

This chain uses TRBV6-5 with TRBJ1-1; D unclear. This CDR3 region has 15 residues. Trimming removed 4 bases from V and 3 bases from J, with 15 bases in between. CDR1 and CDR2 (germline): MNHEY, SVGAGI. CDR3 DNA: TGTGCCAGCAGTTTCGGTGTGTATGGGGACACTGAAGCTTTCTTT. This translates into CASSFGVYGDTEAFF.